Listed below are T cell receptor beta chains from one sample, sequenced in a study of blood T cell repertoires in COVID-19. Generated by immunoSEQ multiplex PCR, the TCRdb table keeps only in-frame clones and is missing some. This sample has roughly 200,000 clones, with roughly nine tenths found just once. The specimen sequenced was PBMCs or T cells enriched from blood (not recorded which). These receptors were taken from a woman aged 40 to 50 with acute COVID-19. Each CDR3 is given with its conserved first and last residue. The D gene is left open where the match is weak. The size entry is marked missing in some rows and otherwise reads once, few, many or a size class.

v_gene	d_gene	abundance	len	j_gene	CDR3aa	CDR3nt
TRBV4-1	TRBD1	-	17	TRBJ2-2	CASSRNNRGMNTGELFF	TGCGCCAGCAGCCGGAACAACAGGGGGATGAACACCGGGGAGCTGTTTTTT
TRBV5-1	TRBD1	-	14	TRBJ1-1	CASSLTTGDTEAFF	TGCGCCAGCAGCTTGACAACAGGGGACACTGAAGCTTTCTTT
TRBV7-3	TRBD2	-	15	TRBJ2-2	CASSIGGFNTGELFF	TGTGCCAGCAGCATCGGGGGGTTCAACACCGGGGAGCTGTTTTTT
TRBV7-2	-	-	15	TRBJ1-5	CASTFETGGNQPQHF	TGTGCCAGCACCTTTGAGACAGGTGGCAATCAGCCCCAGCATTTT
TRBV7-8	-	once	14	TRBJ2-5	CASSIETYQETQYF	TGTGCCAGCAGTATCGAGACTTACCAAGAGACCCAGTACTTC
TRBV5-6	-	-	15	TRBJ1-4	CASSLRHGRGEKLFF	TGTGCCAGCAGCCTTAGACATGGCCGAGGGGAAAAACTGTTTTTT
TRBV19	TRBD1	few	15	TRBJ1-5	CASSTPGQGTQPQHF	TGTGCCAGTAGTACCCCAGGACAGGGGACTCAGCCCCAGCATTTT
TRBV7-3	-	-	14	TRBJ2-3	CASSRGTAPDTQYF	TGTGCCAGCAGCCGCGGGACAGCCCCAGATACGCAGTATTTT
TRBV6-4	-	-	18	TRBJ2-2	CASSPSIGRGPRTGELFF	TGTGCCAGCAGCCCAAGTATTGGGCGGGGGCCGCGCACCGGGGAGCTGTTTTTT
TRBV18	-	-	14	TRBJ2-3	CASSPNRAADTQYF	TGTGCCAGCTCACCAAACAGGGCCGCAGATACGCAGTATTTT
TRBV19	TRBD1	-	14	TRBJ2-7	CASSPGTGAYEQYF	TGTGCCAGTAGTCCAGGGACAGGGGCCTACGAGCAGTACTTC
TRBV7-2	-	-	14	TRBJ2-3	CASSPGGPRDTQYF	TGTGCCAGCAGCCCTGGAGGGCCGAGGGATACGCAGTATTTT
TRBV20-1	-	-	11	TRBJ1-2	CSALGGYGYTF	TGCAGTGCTCTGGGAGGTTATGGCTACACCTTC
TRBV11-2	-	-	14	TRBJ2-7	CASSSLGGDYEQYF	TGTGCCAGCAGCTCTCTAGGGGGGGACTACGAGCAGTACTTC
TRBV29-1	TRBD2	once	12	TRBJ2-5	CSAGLAEETQYF	TGCAGCGCGGGACTAGCGGAAGAGACCCAGTACTTC
TRBV5-6	-	-	14	TRBJ2-1	CASRSGGADNEQFF	TGTGCCAGCAGGTCAGGAGGGGCCGACAATGAGCAGTTCTTC
TRBV5-6	TRBD1	-	14	TRBJ2-5	CASSWDRGDETQYF	TGTGCCAGCAGCTGGGACAGGGGTGACGAGACCCAGTACTTC
TRBV3-1/TRBV3-2	TRBD2	-	14	TRBJ2-1	CASSPWTSNNEQFF	TGTGCCAGCAGCCCCTGGACTAGCAACAATGAGCAGTTCTTC
TRBV6-5	-	-	13	TRBJ1-2	CASRPSGYYGYTF	TGTGCCAGCAGACCATCGGGGTACTATGGCTACACCTTC
TRBV7-9	-	-	14	TRBJ2-3	CASSPWGSGDTQYF	TGTGCCAGCAGCCCCTGGGGCTCTGGAGATACGCAGTATTTT
TRBV3-1/TRBV3-2	-	-	17	TRBJ1-1	CASSQGLDSEPNTEAFF	TGTGCCAGCAGCCAAGGTTTGGACAGCGAACCGAACACTGAAGCTTTCTTT
TRBV2	-	-	15	TRBJ1-4	CASSQSVATNEKLFF	TGTGCCAGCAGTCAATCAGTTGCAACTAATGAAAAACTGTTTTTT
TRBV7-6	TRBD1	-	11	TRBJ2-1	CASSSTGGWFF	TGTGCCAGCAGCTCGACAGGGGGGTGGTTCTTC
TRBV7-6	TRBD2	-	19	TRBJ2-5	CASSRGWLAGGKKQETQYF	TGTGCCAGCAGCCGGGGTTGGCTAGCGGGGGGGAAGAAACAAGAGACCCAGTACTTC
TRBV5-1	TRBD1	-	13	TRBJ2-1	CASSRDRRNEQFF	TGCGCCAGCAGCCGGGACAGGCGCAATGAGCAGTTCTTC
TRBV5-1	-	-	14	TRBJ1-1	CASSSGQSGTEAFF	TGCGCCAGCAGCTCGGGACAATCGGGGACTGAAGCTTTCTTT
TRBV9	-	-	15	TRBJ2-1	CASSVGVPRRSEQFF	TGTGCCAGCAGCGTAGGTGTGCCGCGCCGATCTGAGCAGTTCTTC
TRBV6-5	-	once	14	TRBJ2-5	CASRTGLAKETQYF	TGTGCCAGCAGGACCGGGCTAGCGAAAGAGACCCAGTACTTC
TRBV7-3	-	-	13	TRBJ2-5	CASTRFPQETQYF	TGTGCCAGCACCAGGTTTCCACAAGAGACCCAGTACTTC
TRBV9	TRBD1	once	15	TRBJ2-3	CASSAGQGGTDTQYF	TGTGCCAGCAGTGCCGGACAGGGGGGAACAGATACGCAGTATTTT
TRBV6-4	TRBD2	-	15	TRBJ2-3	CASSEVAGGPDTQYF	TGTGCCAGCAGTGAGGTAGCGGGGGGGCCAGATACGCAGTATTTT
TRBV19	TRBD1	-	15	TRBJ1-5	CASTQGQGANQPQHF	TGTGCCAGTACTCAAGGACAGGGGGCAAATCAGCCCCAGCATTTT
TRBV25-1	-	-	13	TRBJ1-2	CASSERGNSGYTF	TGTGCCAGCAGTGAACGAGGGAATAGTGGCTACACCTTC
TRBV7-2	TRBD2	-	15	TRBJ2-3	CASSLGAGGSDTQYF	TGTGCCAGCAGCTTAGGAGCGGGGGGTTCAGATACGCAGTATTTT
TRBV2	-	once	12	TRBJ2-2	CASSHYTGELFF	TGTGCCAGCAGCCATTACACCGGGGAGCTGTTTTTT
TRBV11-1	-	-	15	TRBJ2-7	CASSLGSTSAYEQYF	TGTGCCAGCAGCTTGGGCAGTACGAGTGCCTACGAGCAGTACTTC
TRBV18	-	-	15	TRBJ2-5	CASSPEQGPGETQYF	TGTGCCAGCTCACCGGAGCAGGGGCCCGGGGAGACCCAGTACTTC
TRBV5-1	TRBD1	-	16	TRBJ2-7	CASSRAGTGVPYEQYF	TGCGCCAGCAGCCGGGCCGGGACAGGGGTCCCCTACGAGCAGTACTTC
TRBV6-1	TRBD1	-	17	TRBJ1-2	CASSEAPTDRGMGGYTF	TGTGCCAGCAGTGAAGCCCCAACGGACAGGGGGATGGGTGGCTACACCTTC
TRBV4-1	-	-	16	TRBJ1-3	CASSQDLASSGNTIYF	TGCGCCAGCAGCCAAGATCTGGCCAGCTCTGGAAACACCATATATTTT
TRBV7-9	-	-	15	TRBJ2-3	CASSFGPGTTDTQYF	TGTGCCAGCAGCTTCGGTCCGGGGACAACAGATACGCAGTATTTT
TRBV25-1	-	-	13	TRBJ2-3	CASSEPNTDTQYF	TGTGCCAGCAGTGAACCTAACACAGATACGCAGTATTTT
TRBV9	TRBD1	-	15	TRBJ1-4	CASSTGGTGDEKLFF	TGTGCCAGCAGCACGGGGGGGACAGGGGATGAAAAACTGTTTTTT
TRBV10-2	TRBD1	once	16	TRBJ1-5	CATRDRGDSVDQPQHF	TGCGCCACCCGGGACAGGGGAGATTCTGTTGATCAGCCCCAGCATTTT
TRBV6-5	-	-	13	TRBJ1-2	CASSSDRLQGYTF	TGTGCCAGCAGTTCTGACCGACTACAGGGCTACACCTTC
TRBV5-5	-	-	16	TRBJ2-5	CASSRSNRVLAETQYF	TGTGCCAGCAGCCGATCGAACAGGGTTTTAGCAGAGACCCAGTACTTC
TRBV2	TRBD1	-	15	TRBJ1-4	CASRDPTGAGEKLFF	TGTGCCAGCAGAGACCCGACAGGGGCAGGGGAAAAACTGTTTTTT
TRBV29-1	TRBD1	-	13	TRBJ1-2	CSVRWTGGSGYTF	TGCAGCGTTCGGTGGACAGGGGGGAGTGGCTACACCTTC
TRBV11-2	-	-	13	TRBJ1-1	CASSEQVDTEAFF	TGTGCCAGCAGCGAGCAGGTCGACACTGAAGCTTTCTTT
TRBV5-1	TRBD1	-	14	TRBJ1-1	CASRPDRGNTEAFF	TGCGCCAGCAGACCAGACAGGGGGAACACTGAAGCTTTCTTT
TRBV19	-	-	14	TRBJ2-1	CASSITLRGNEQFF	TGTGCCAGTAGTATTACCCTCCGGGGCAATGAGCAGTTCTTC
TRBV27	-	-	16	TRBJ2-1	CASSPQYVASLGEQFF	TGTGCCAGCAGCCCTCAATACGTAGCGTCCCTAGGTGAGCAGTTCTTC
TRBV27	TRBD2	-	16	TRBJ2-7	CASSLSLGLAGYEQYF	TGTGCCAGCAGTTTATCCTTGGGACTAGCGGGCTACGAGCAGTACTTC
TRBV7-2	-	-	19	TRBJ2-5	CASSPKGAETSRYQETQYF	TGTGCCAGCAGCCCAAAAGGGGCGGAGACTTCGAGGTACCAAGAGACCCAGTACTTC
TRBV12-3/TRBV12-4	TRBD1	once	13	TRBJ2-7	CASTRTGSGEQYF	TGTGCCAGCACCCGGACAGGGTCTGGCGAGCAGTACTTC
TRBV20-1	-	once	16	TRBJ2-3	CSASMLAVASTDTQYF	TGCAGTGCTAGTATGTTAGCGGTCGCTAGCACAGATACGCAGTATTTT
TRBV7-2	TRBD2	-	16	TRBJ2-5	CASSPRLAGRKETQYF	TGTGCCAGCAGCCCGAGACTAGCGGGCCGCAAAGAGACCCAGTACTTC
TRBV3-1/TRBV3-2	-	-	13	TRBJ1-5	CASSHTGNQPQHF	TGTGCCAGCAGCCATACAGGGAATCAGCCCCAGCATTTT